Shown below are 9 T cell receptor beta chains from a single sample sequenced in a study of CD8 T cells in Susac syndrome. Random-hexamer reverse transcription was applied to roughly 0.45 to 1 ug RNA. A single record per CDR3 protein comes from TCRdb applying MiXCR to the immunoSEQ multiplex PCR reads. The sample has more than 130,000 distinct CDR3 sequences, over 85% seen once. Sequencing used CD8+ T cells from PBMCs. These receptors all stem from a human donor in good health.

This sequence joins TRBV20-1 and TRBJ2-7; D is uncertain. The CDR3 spans 10 residues. V lost 2 bases to trimming and J lost 3 bases, with 2 bases between them. Germline CDR1 is DFQATT and CDR2 is SNEGSKA (reference sequence). As DNA, the CDR3 is TGCAGTGCTAGAATCTACGAGCAGTACTTC. Protein: CSARIYEQYF.

CDR3 sequence: CASSIGFTEAFF. The DNA of the CDR3 is TGTGCCAGTAGTATCGGGTTCACTGAAGCTTTCTTT. The rearrangement links TRBV19 to TRBJ1-1; D is undetermined. The CDR3 consists of 12 residues. CDR1 is LNHDA, CDR2 SQIVND, per germline (reference sequence). Trimming pared 3 bases from V and 4 bases from J, leaving 6 bases between.

The V call is TRBV30, the J call TRBJ2-5; 7 bases are a match to TRBD1. The trim removed 5 bases at V and 6 bases at J, leaving 18 bases unmatched. The germline CDR1 and CDR2 sequences are GTSNPN and SVGIG (reference sequence). The CDR3 covers 16 residues. As DNA, the CDR3 is TGTGCCTGGGGAGAAGGGGACAGTGACTATGAAAAGACCCAGTACTTC. Translating gives CAWGEGDSDYEKTQYF.

The rearrangement joins TRBV4-1 to TRBJ2-3, with no clear D. Germline values: CDR1 MGHRA, CDR2 YSYEKL. V was cut by 2 bases and J by 6 bases, with 12 bases left in between. The CDR3 has 14 residues. Here the CDR3 DNA reads TGCGCCAGCAGCCAACAGTCTATGGTGGATACGCAGTATTTT. Protein sequence: CASSQQSMVDTQYF.

This chain connects TRBV20-1 to TRBJ2-7; 11 nucleotides match TRBD1. The CDR3 sequence is 14 residues long. CDR1 and CDR2 from the germline V gene are DFQATT and SNEGSKA (reference sequence). V dropped 4 bases and J dropped 3; count of bases not matched to a gene: 5. The CDR3, as DNA: TGCAGTGCTATAGGGGACAGGGGGAGCTACGAGCAGTACTTC. This translates into CSAIGDRGSYEQYF.

This clonotype was picked up one time. J is TRBJ2-1 and V is TRBV7-9; the D gene is possibly TRBD1 (6 bases). The ends were cut back, 7 bases at V and 6 bases at J, with 19 bases in the middle. The CDR3 has 15 residues. The germline CDR1 and CDR2 sequences are SEHNR and FQNEAQ (reference sequence). The CDR3 nucleotides are TGTGCCAGCAACCCGGGACCCAGGGGTCGCAATGAGCAGTTCTTC. This sequence encodes CASNPGPRGRNEQFF.

The chain carries TRBV5-4 and TRBJ2-1, with TRBD2 identical over 7 bases. Germline lookup yields CDR1 SGHNT and CDR2 YYREEE (reference sequence). The J segment lost 7 bases and the V segment lost 4 bases, leaving 11 bases of the junction unmatched. The CDR3 covers 15 residues. The CDR3 region has the DNA TGTGCCAGCAGCCGTGGTAGGCGGGAGCGGAATGAGCAGTTCTTC. This encodes CASSRGRRERNEQFF.

This clonotype was recorded once. J is TRBJ1-2 and V is TRBV28, with a weak D call TRBD1 (5 bases). Germline V CDR1 and CDR2: MDHEN, SYDVKM. The CDR3 totals 11 residues. Trimming removed 11 bases at V and 3 bases at J, with 10 bases between. This chain's CDR3 is CAFGGHYGYTF. For the CDR3, the DNA is TGTGCCTTCGGGGGACACTATGGCTACACCTTC.

Here the CDR3 DNA reads TGTGCCAGCAGCCAAGATTCCCCGGGAAGCAATCAGCCCCAGCATTTT. Protein sequence: CASSQDSPGSNQPQHF. The V gene is TRBV3-1, the J gene TRBJ1-5; D is undetermined. Trimming left V 0 bases short and J 1 base short, with 10 bases between. The germline V gene has CDR1 LGHDT and CDR2 YNNKEL (reference sequence). The CDR3 is 16 residues long.